The 17 T cell receptor beta chains in this list originate from one sample, sequenced in a study of blood T cell repertoires in COVID-19. TCRdb's table, derived via immunoSEQ multiplex PCR, lists solely in-frame clones and lacks some. The sample has about 210,000 clones; approximately 82% are singletons. The sequencing sample was made of peripheral blood. Receptors originate from a woman aged 50 to 65 with acute or convalescent COVID-19.

This clone was counted once. The chain couples TRBV24-1 to TRBJ2-5; 15 positions agree with TRBD2. Germline V gives CDR1 KGHDR, CDR2 SFDVKD. The CDR3 is 18 amino acids. Losses at the gene ends were 5 bases for V and 3 bases for J; bases not matched to a gene: 9. DNA for the CDR3: TGTGCCACCAGTGTCCTACGTGGGACTAGCGGGGGGAAAGAGACCCAGTACTTC. This translates into CATSVLRGTSGGKETQYF.

The gene calls are TRBV27 and TRBJ1-1, with D unclear. Germline lookup yields CDR1 MNHEY and CDR2 SMNVEV (reference sequence). CDR3 length equals 14 residues. Between the trimmed V and J ends, which lost 4 bases and 4 bases, there was a span of 13 bases. The CDR3 spells CASSSRTRTTEAFF. CDR3 coding DNA: TGTGCCAGCAGTTCCCGGACTAGGACCACTGAAGCTTTCTTT.

The V call is TRBV2, the J call TRBJ2-7; maybe TRBD2 (6 bases). Germline CDR1 reads SNHLY; CDR2 reads FYNNEI. V gave up 8 bases and J gave up 4 bases, with 9 bases separating them. The CDR3 length is 11 residues. The CDR3 DNA follows: TGTGCCAGCCGCGCGGGGTACGAGCAGTACTTC. It encodes CASRAGYEQYF.

The gene calls are TRBV7-9 and TRBJ2-5; the D gene is possibly TRBD1 (5 bases). Germline-derived CDR1 and CDR2 are SEHNR and FQNEAQ (reference sequence). This CDR3 region has 14 residues. V lost 3 bases and J 1 base, leaving 9 bases between the germline ends. The DNA of the CDR3 is TGTGCCAGCAGCTTGACAGACCTCCAAGAGACCCAGTACTTC. This gives the protein CASSLTDLQETQYF.

The rearrangement uses TRBV6-1 and TRBJ2-3, with D maybe TRBD2 (7 bases). This CDR3 is 16 amino acids long. Germline-derived CDR1 and CDR2 are MNHNS and SASEGT. Trimming shortened V by 2 bases and J by 2 bases, and 14 bases separated the two germline ends. The CDR3 region has the DNA TGTGCCAGCAGTGAAAGGATTGGGGGGGCCACAGATACGCAGTATTTT. Its protein product is CASSERIGGATDTQYF.

This clone was recorded once. CDR3 in DNA: TGTGCCACCAGTCGGGGGGAGGGAAGCACAGATACGCAGTATTTT. Translated: CATSRGEGSTDTQYF. V usage is TRBV24-1 and J usage is TRBJ2-3; 7 nucleotides align to TRBD2. CDR3 length: 15 residues. The germline CDR1 and CDR2 sequences are KGHDR and SFDVKD. The junction had 5 bases not matched to a gene; V was cut back by 6 bases and J by 0 bases.

The J gene is TRBJ2-3, the V gene TRBV6-4, with 12 nucleotides matching TRBD2. Germline V CDR1 and CDR2: MRHNA, SNTAGT. V lost 4 bases and J lost 5; bases outside the gene matches: 1. The CDR3 is 14 amino acids. CDR3 region: CASSGLAGEDTQYF. Here the CDR3 DNA reads TGTGCCAGCAGTGGACTAGCGGGAGAAGATACGCAGTATTTT.

The V call is TRBV11-3, the J call TRBJ2-7; perhaps TRBD2 as D (6 bases). Germline V gene data show CDR1 as SGHNT and CDR2 as YENEEA. The CDR3 has 13 residues. With 8 bases removed from V and 7 bases from J, the gap between germline ends came to 18 bases. CDR3 sequence: CASSRTGVGEQYF. CDR3 DNA: TGTGCCAGCTCACGAACGGGGGTGGGAGAGCAGTACTTC. Full variable domain (remainder filled in from reference TRBV11-3 and TRBJ2-7): EAGVVQSPRYKIIEKKQPVAFWCNPISGHNTLYWYLQNLGQGPELLIRYENEEAVDDSQLPKDRFSAERLKGVDSTLKIQPAELGDSAVYLCASSRTGVGEQYFGPGTRLTVT.

This clone was seen just once. The rearrangement uses TRBV10-3 and TRBJ2-7; TRBD1 aligns across 11 bases. The CDR3 length is 13 residues. Germline loops: CDR1 ENHRY, CDR2 SYGVKD. The V gene end was trimmed by 6 bases and the J gene end by 6 bases; junction bases not matched to a gene: 4. CDR3 sequence: CAISGQGASEQYF. The CDR3 DNA reads as TGTGCCATCAGCGGACAGGGGGCTAGCGAGCAGTACTTC.

This rearrangement joins TRBV19 to TRBJ2-6, with 9 bases identical to TRBD2. CDR3 length: 20 residues. V shed 8 bases, J shed 2 bases, and the junction held 19 bases outside the gene matches. In germline, CDR1 is LNHDA, CDR2 SQIVND (reference sequence). CDR3 coding DNA: TGTGCCAGTTCCTCAGAGTTTTTCGGAGGCGGGAGGGCTGGGGCCAACGTCCTGACTTTC. Residues: CASSSEFFGGGRAGANVLTF.

V and J are TRBV27 and TRBJ1-1; D not certain. This CDR3 spans 15 amino acids. Trimming took off 5 bases at V and 1 base at J, with 14 bases between the two ends. CDR1 and CDR2 (germline): MNHEY, SMNVEV (reference sequence). CDR3 sequence: CASSTRHLGNTEAFF. The CDR3 coding sequence is TGTGCCAGCAGTACGCGACACCTTGGGAACACTGAAGCTTTCTTT.

J is TRBJ1-1 and V is TRBV3-1 (or the pseudogene TRBV3-2); 9 nucleotides line up with TRBD1. The CDR3 has 16 amino acids. CDR1 and CDR2 from the germline V gene are LGHDT and YNNKEL (reference sequence). With 4 bases clipped from V and 0 bases from J, the junction kept 6 bases outside the gene matches. CDR3 DNA sequence: TGTGCCAGCAGCCCTAGCGACAGGGGGATGAACACTGAAGCTTTCTTT. Translation gives CASSPSDRGMNTEAFF.

This rearrangement joins TRBV5-4 to TRBJ2-5, with 9 bases fitting TRBD2. Germline CDR1 is SGHNT and CDR2 is YYREEE (reference sequence). Trimming at V came to 4 bases and at J to 4 bases, leaving 17 bases not matched to a gene. CDR3 size: 18 residues. In DNA form, the CDR3 reads TGTGCCAGCAGCCGCTCTCCAAAAGCGGGAGGAGCACCAGAGACCCAGTACTTC. Protein product: CASSRSPKAGGAPETQYF.

CDR3: CASSPPGGAGYEQYF. The DNA of the CDR3 is TGTGCCAGCAGCCCACCAGGCGGGGCAGGCTACGAGCAGTACTTC. The rearrangement joins TRBV7-8 to TRBJ2-7, with D possibly being TRBD2 (6 bases). In germline, CDR1 is SGHVS, CDR2 FQNEAQ. The CDR3 is made up of 15 amino acids. Trimming cost V 5 bases and J 3 bases, with 17 bases left between them. Full variable domain (outside the CDR3, taken from reference TRBV7-8 and TRBJ2-7): GAGVSQSPRYKVAKRGQDVALRCDPISGHVSLFWYQQALGQGPEFLTYFQNEAQLDKSGLPSDRFFAERPEGSVSTLKIQRTQQEDSAVYLCASSPPGGAGYEQYFGPGTRLTVT.

This chain joins TRBV4-2 and TRBJ1-2, with unresolved D. The CDR3 totals 14 residues. Germline V lookup: CDR1 LGHNA, CDR2 YNFKEQ. The ends were cut back, 0 bases at V and 6 bases at J, with 11 bases in the middle. This CDR3 reads CASSQDPGADGYTF. CDR3 coding DNA: TGTGCCAGCAGCCAAGATCCGGGTGCAGATGGCTACACCTTC.

The chain recombines TRBV5-6 with TRBJ1-1; maybe TRBD1 (6 bases). The CDR3 totals 13 residues. Germline V gene sequence: CDR1 SGHDT, CDR2 YYEEEE. The V end lost 6 bases, the J end lost 3 bases, and 12 bases lay between the germline ends. The CDR3 reads CASIETGYTEAFF. CDR3 in DNA: TGTGCCAGCATCGAGACAGGTTACACTGAAGCTTTCTTT.

This chain links TRBV12-3 or TRBV12-4 with TRBJ2-3, with D tentatively TRBD2 (5 bases). The length of the CDR3 is 10 residues. The V end lost 8 bases, the J end lost 11 bases, and 11 bases lay between the germline ends. CDR3 sequence: CASGLLEQYF. The CDR3, as DNA: TGTGCCAGCGGACTCCTTGAGCAGTATTTT.